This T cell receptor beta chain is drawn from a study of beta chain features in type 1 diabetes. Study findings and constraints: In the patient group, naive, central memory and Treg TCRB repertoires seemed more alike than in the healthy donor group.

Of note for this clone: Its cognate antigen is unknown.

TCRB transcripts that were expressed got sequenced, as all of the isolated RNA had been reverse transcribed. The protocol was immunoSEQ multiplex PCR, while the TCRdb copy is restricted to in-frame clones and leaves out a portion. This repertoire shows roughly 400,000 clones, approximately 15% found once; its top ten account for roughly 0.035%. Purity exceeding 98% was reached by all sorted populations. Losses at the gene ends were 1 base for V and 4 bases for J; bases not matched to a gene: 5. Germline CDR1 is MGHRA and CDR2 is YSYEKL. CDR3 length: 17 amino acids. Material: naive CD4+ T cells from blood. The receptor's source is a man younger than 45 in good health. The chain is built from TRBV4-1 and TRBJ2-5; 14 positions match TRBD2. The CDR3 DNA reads TGCGCCAGCAGCCAAGGACTAGCGGGGGGGAGTGGAGAGACCCAGTACTTC. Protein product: CASSQGLAGGSGETQYF.